The T cell receptor beta chain under discussion was sequenced for a study of blood T cell repertoires in COVID-19. Study background: Sample material is recorded as cDNA or gDNA derived from T cells, B-cell-depleted T cells, or PBMCs.

Turning to this clone: The sample holds other DNA sequences that translate to the same CDR3.

Source study methods: Estimated nucleated cell counts came from reference gene primer amplification. Produced via immunoSEQ multiplex PCR; TCRdb's table is partial and in-frame only. For V, J and clone size, that table is used; D and trimming come from the DNA. The repertoire holds some 300,000 clones, with 85% to 90% as singletons. The CDR3 runs to 15 residues. V was clipped by 0 bases and J by 5 bases; unmatched bases: 5. Per germline, CDR1 KGHSH and CDR2 LQKENI. Assignments of participants to cohorts depended upon their own reported clinical history. The chain has TRBV18 and TRBJ2-5, with 8 bases aligning to TRBD1. Input material: PBMCs or T cells enriched from blood (not recorded which). The TCR originated in a woman in her 50s who had been exposed to COVID-19. The CDR3 DNA sequence: TGTGCCAGCTCACCACCGCAGGGGGCGAGGGAGACCCAGTACTTC. As protein: CASSPPQGARETQYF. The complete variable domain, with remaining parts taken from reference TRBV18 and TRBJ2-5, reads NAGVMQNPRHLVRRRGQEARLRCSPMKGHSHVYWYRQLPEEGLKFMVYLQKENIIDESGMPKERFSAEFPKEGPSILRIQQVVRGDSAAYFCASSPPQGARETQYFGPGTRLLVL.